The clone carrying this T cell receptor (beta chain) was counted only a few times. Treg sorting used a CD4+CD25+CD127-/low gate. The J segment lost 8 bases and the V segment lost 0 bases, leaving 10 bases of the junction unmatched. Germline V CDR1 and CDR2: MGHRA, YSYEKL. CDR3 size: 16 residues. After constant-region reverse-primer amplification, full-length variable regions underwent semi-nested PCR with Nested Universal Primer A. Each CDR3 protein gets one entry after TCRdb re-called the 5' RACE reads with MiXCR. The data show over 40,000 distinct CDR3 sequences, less than 25% seen once. Sequenced: Tregs sorted from blood. The TCR originated in a female donor with breast cancer. This rearrangement joins TRBV4-1 to TRBJ2-4, with 7 bases lining up with TRBD1. CDR3 nucleotides: TGCGCCAGCAGCCAAGATCAGGGGGTGCGGTCGGACATTCAGTACTTC. Translating gives CASSQDQGVRSDIQYF.